The source of this TCR beta chain is a study of cytomegalovirus exposure and HLA in healthy donors. About the research overall: According to later analysis, the same platform produced the roughly 130 validation and over 600 first-cohort repertoires. Study findings and constraints: Rarity marked most TCR sequences, yet some public TCRs occurred in many donors. Cytomegalovirus-associated TCR beta chains were listed, numbering approximately 150. Subsequent analysis of the roughly 120 validation repertoires found a tendency for first-cohort TCR clusters to co-occur.

About this clone itself: The antigen remains unidentified.

TCRdb's table, derived via immunoSEQ multiplex PCR, lists solely in-frame clones and lacks some. The sample has fewer than 70,000 clones, roughly 94% seen once. Germline CDR1 reads SGHTA; CDR2 reads FQGTGA. CDR3 length: 14 amino acids. V was clipped by 4 bases and J by 6 bases; unmatched bases: 3. Sample: PBMCs. This clonotype originated in a young woman in good health and CMV-seropositive. This chain uses TRBV7-3 with TRBJ2-1, with 10 bases matching TRBD2. CDR3 nucleotide sequence: TGTGCCAGCAGCTCCTTAGCGGGGGGCAATGAGCAGTTCTTC. Protein sequence: CASSSLAGGNEQFF.